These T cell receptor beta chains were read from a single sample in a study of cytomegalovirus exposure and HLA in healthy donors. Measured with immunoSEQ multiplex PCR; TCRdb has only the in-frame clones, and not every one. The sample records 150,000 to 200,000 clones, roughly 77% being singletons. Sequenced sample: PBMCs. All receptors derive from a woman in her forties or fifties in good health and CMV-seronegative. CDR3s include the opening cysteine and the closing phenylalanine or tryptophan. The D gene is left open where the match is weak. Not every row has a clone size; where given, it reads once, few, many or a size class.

TGTGCCAGCAGCTGGGACAGGGTCCGCACTGAAGCTTTCTTT,CASSWDRVRTEAFF,TRBD1,TRBV5-4,NA,TRBJ1-1
TGTGCCAGCAGCTTGCGGGGGGCGGGGGACTACGAGCAGTACTTC,CASSLRGAGDYEQYF,NA,TRBV5-8,NA,TRBJ2-7
TGTGCGAGTTCGGGGGCTGGGGCCAACGTCCTGACTTTC,CASSGAGANVLTF,NA,TRBV6-6,NA,TRBJ2-6
TGTGCCAGCAGCCCTCGAGTGAGGACTAGCGGGTCCGAGGAGCAGTACTTC,CASSPRVRTSGSEEQYF,TRBD2,TRBV4-2,once,TRBJ2-7
TGTGCCAGTAGTATCAGCGGGAGGGGGTTCGAGACCGGGGAGCTGTTTTTT,CASSISGRGFETGELFF,TRBD2,TRBV19,NA,TRBJ2-2
TGTGCCAGCAGCACAGGGACTAATGAAAAACTGTTTTTT,CASSTGTNEKLFF,NA,TRBV7-9,NA,TRBJ1-4
TGTGCCAGCAGCCAATCCGACAACTCTGGAAACACCATATATTTT,CASSQSDNSGNTIYF,NA,TRBV16,NA,TRBJ1-3
TGTGCCAGCAGGAGCAGGGGGCGCACCGGGGAGCTGTTTTTT,CASRSRGRTGELFF,TRBD1,TRBV5-4,NA,TRBJ2-2
TGTGCCAGCAGCTCTAGGACTCTTCCCCACTGGTCTTATGGCTACACCTTC,CASSSRTLPHWSYGYTF,NA,TRBV5-6,NA,TRBJ1-2
TGTGCCAGCACTCGAGGAGGTTTATACGAGCAGTACTTC,CASTRGGLYEQYF,NA,TRBV5-8,NA,TRBJ2-7
TGTGCCAGCTCACCGAGCTCCTACGAGCAGTACTTC,CASSPSSYEQYF,NA,TRBV18,NA,TRBJ2-7
TGCGCCAGCAGCCGAGAGGGAGGGGGTACCGGGGAGCTGTTTTTT,CASSREGGGTGELFF,NA,TRBV5-1,NA,TRBJ2-2
TGCGCCAGCAGCTTGGCAGGGGGCGGTTATGGAAACACCATATATTTT,CASSLAGGGYGNTIYF,TRBD1,TRBV5-1,NA,TRBJ1-3
TGTGCCAGCAGGCCAGACGGAGGACCTTCGTCACCCCTCCACTTT,CASRPDGGPSSPLHF,NA,TRBV7-9,NA,TRBJ1-6
TGTGCCAGCAGTTTAGGGACTAGATGGGTAGATACGCAGTATTTT,CASSLGTRWVDTQYF,TRBD2,TRBV27,NA,TRBJ2-3
TGTGCCAGCAGCCTAAAACAGGGGGTGAACACTGAAGCTTTCTTT,CASSLKQGVNTEAFF,TRBD1,TRBV5-6,NA,TRBJ1-1
TGTGCCAGCAGCACCCTCGGGGTCTCCTACGAGCAGTACTTC,CASSTLGVSYEQYF,NA,TRBV5-6,NA,TRBJ2-7
TGTGCCAGCTCGAGGGACAACACAGATACGCAGTATTTT,CASSRDNTDTQYF,NA,TRBV6-1,NA,TRBJ2-3
TGCGCCAGTAGGACAGAACCAGGGGTGAACACTGAAGCTTTCTTT,CASRTEPGVNTEAFF,NA,TRBV5-1,NA,TRBJ1-1
TGTGCCAGTAGTACACAGGGGCTGGTGGGCACTGAAGCTTTCTTT,CASSTQGLVGTEAFF,TRBD1,TRBV19,NA,TRBJ1-1
TGTGCCAGCAGTTTATGGGTCGGGGGGAGCTCCTACAATGAGCAGTTCTTC,CASSLWVGGSSYNEQFF,TRBD2,TRBV27,NA,TRBJ2-1
TGCGCCAACCGAACGGGACTAGACTCCTACGAGCAGTACTTC,CANRTGLDSYEQYF,TRBD2,TRBV4-3,NA,TRBJ2-7
TGTGCCAGCAGTTTTGGGGCGAGCTCCTACAATGAGCAGTTCTTC,CASSFGASSYNEQFF,NA,TRBV27,NA,TRBJ2-1
TGTGCCAGCAGCGGACAGGGGGCGCCGGTCGCTGGAAACACCATATATTTT,CASSGQGAPVAGNTIYF,TRBD1,TRBV9,NA,TRBJ1-3
TGTGCCAGCAGCTTGGATCAGGGTAGCTACGAGCAGTACTTC,CASSLDQGSYEQYF,NA,TRBV5-4,NA,TRBJ2-7
TGTGCCAGCAGTGAACTAGCGGGAGGATCCACAGATACGCAGTATTTT,CASSELAGGSTDTQYF,TRBD2,TRBV6-1,once,TRBJ2-3
TGTGCCAGCAGTTTTTCCGGGACAGGGACCGAGCAGTACTTC,CASSFSGTGTEQYF,TRBD1,TRBV27,NA,TRBJ2-7
TGTGCCAGCAGTTTTCAGGGGGCGGGAGAGACCCAGTACTTC,CASSFQGAGETQYF,TRBD1,TRBV27,NA,TRBJ2-5
TGTGCCAGCAGTGGCCTTAGCGGGAGGCGAAACAATGAGCAGTTCTTC,CASSGLSGRRNNEQFF,TRBD2,TRBV25-1,NA,TRBJ2-1
TGCGCCAGCAGCCAAGATCAGGGGCTATACGAGCAGTACTTC,CASSQDQGLYEQYF,NA,TRBV4-3,once,TRBJ2-7
TGTGCCAGCAGCTTGGTCGGGGGGGTCGAGCAGTACTTC,CASSLVGGVEQYF,TRBD2,TRBV5-4,few,TRBJ2-7
TGTGCCAGCAGCGGGATCAGACAGGGTCTCAACTATGGCTACACCTTC,CASSGIRQGLNYGYTF,TRBD1,TRBV5-6,NA,TRBJ1-2
TGCGCCAGCAGCCAAGATTGGGGGACAGGGTATGAAAAACTGTTTTTT,CASSQDWGTGYEKLFF,TRBD1,TRBV4-3,NA,TRBJ1-4
TGTGCCAGCAGTTACAGTGACAGGGACAATCAGCCCCAGCATTTT,CASSYSDRDNQPQHF,TRBD1,TRBV6-6,once,TRBJ1-5
TGTGCCAGCAGTGCGTCCGGTTTGGGCACTAATGAAAAACTGTTTTTT,CASSASGLGTNEKLFF,NA,TRBV2,NA,TRBJ1-4
TGTGCCAGCAGCGCAGGGGACACAGATACGCAGTATTTT,CASSAGDTDTQYF,NA,TRBV5-4,once,TRBJ2-3
TGTGCCAGCAGTGCCACAGGGAAAAAGGGAAACACCATATATTTT,CASSATGKKGNTIYF,NA,TRBV6-5,few,TRBJ1-3
TGTGCCAGCAGCAAAGGAGTCAGAAGCGCTGAAGCTTTCTTT,CASSKGVRSAEAFF,NA,TRBV21-1,once,TRBJ1-1
TGTGCCAGCAGAGAGACAGCGACCTACGAGCAGTACTTC,CASRETATYEQYF,NA,TRBV6-6,NA,TRBJ2-7
TGCAGCGTTGAGGGCAAGCCCAGCACAGATACGCAGTATTTT,CSVEGKPSTDTQYF,NA,TRBV29-1,NA,TRBJ2-3
TGTGCCAGCTCGCAAACAGGGGGCCTCTCCTACGAGCAGTACTTC,CASSQTGGLSYEQYF,TRBD1,TRBV18,once,TRBJ2-7
TGTGCCAGTAGTATCTTAGCGGGAGGGAAAAACATTCAGTACTTC,CASSILAGGKNIQYF,TRBD2,TRBV19,NA,TRBJ2-4
TGTGCCAGCACCATTAACCCACGGACAGGAGGGACCCAGTACTTC,CASTINPRTGGTQYF,TRBD1,TRBV7-2,NA,TRBJ2-5
TGTGCCAGCAGCTTACAGGGAAAGCAGTACTTC,CASSLQGKQYF,NA,TRBV7-2,NA,TRBJ2-7
TGTGCCAGCTCACCAGGAATGGTGGGGGAGGTCAAGGGCTACACCTTC,CASSPGMVGEVKGYTF,NA,TRBV18,NA,TRBJ1-2
TGCAGCGTTGATTGGACAGGGGGTAACACTGAAGCTTTCTTT,CSVDWTGGNTEAFF,TRBD1,TRBV29-1,NA,TRBJ1-1
TGTGCCAGCAGCTTAACGTCCGGGACAGGGTACAATGAGCAGTTCTTC,CASSLTSGTGYNEQFF,TRBD1,TRBV7-3,NA,TRBJ2-1
TGTGCCAGCAGCTTACCGGACAGACAAGAGACCCAGTACTTC,CASSLPDRQETQYF,NA,TRBV5-4,NA,TRBJ2-5
TGTGCCAGCAGCTCCCGACTGGGTTACAATGAGCAGTTCTTC,CASSSRLGYNEQFF,NA,TRBV11-1,few,TRBJ2-1
TGTGCCAGCAGCTTCGCAGATACGCAGTATTTT,CASSFADTQYF,NA,TRBV7-9,NA,TRBJ2-3
TGCGCCAGCAGCGAGGATTTCGGACAGCTGGCGGCGTATGGCTACACCTTC,CASSEDFGQLAAYGYTF,NA,TRBV5-1,NA,TRBJ1-2
TGTGCCAGCAGCAGGACAGTGGGCTTGCAGTACTTC,CASSRTVGLQYF,NA,TRBV27,few,TRBJ2-7
TGTGCCAGCAGTGAAGGGGCAGGGAGGCAGCCCCAGCATTTT,CASSEGAGRQPQHF,NA,TRBV6-1,NA,TRBJ1-5
TGTGCCAGCAGCAGGGGTTGGGAAAAACTGTTTTTT,CASSRGWEKLFF,NA,TRBV14,NA,TRBJ1-4
TGCGCCAGCAGCCAATTCCGTAATGAAAAACTGTTTTTT,CASSQFRNEKLFF,NA,TRBV4-1,once,TRBJ1-4
TGTGCAAGTCGACCGCGGGGCAGGGACTACGAGCAGTACTTC,CASRPRGRDYEQYF,NA,TRBV12-2,NA,TRBJ2-7
TGTGCCAGCAGTGTCAATCCGACAGTCCTAAGGGAGCCCCAGCATTTT,CASSVNPTVLREPQHF,NA,TRBV6-1,NA,TRBJ1-5
TGTGCCAGCGCCTCTGGCAGGGGGAGCACTGAAGCTTTCTTT,CASASGRGSTEAFF,TRBD1,TRBV10-3,NA,TRBJ1-1